The present T cell receptor beta chain was sequenced within a study of T cell repertoires in cytomegalovirus infection (dated by TCRdb to the late 2010s). As for the study more broadly: The peptide stimulations were aimed at well-studied HLA-B-restricted epitopes as well as recently identified HLA-C-restricted CMV epitopes, whose presentation resists viral immunomodulation. Because public TCR beta signatures pointed to carriage of CMV infection together with the matching HLA type, the HLA type of each donor mattered for the analysis. Results the study describes overall, beyond this receptor: In both this cohort and an independent cohort of 350 or so donors, the cumulative frequency of public TCR beta family members distinguished carriers of CMV infection plus the relevant HLA type. The ex vivo response was dominated by HLA-C-restricted CMV-specific TCR beta clonotypes, which also provided the single most frequent clonotype in two of eight donors.

The sequencer was an Illumina HiSeq 1500. The public reads were reanalyzed by TCRdb: fastp trimming at Q25, MiXCR alignment, in-frame beta chains only. Every distinct CDR3 protein forms one entry, paired with its most common genes and DNA. This sample has around 710,000 distinct CDR3 sequences in its table, and about 27% of those were observed once. Together, the top ten hold around 13% of the sample. In the paper's terms, the treatment or condition label means: in vitro stimulation with specific CMV peptide epitopes to enrich CMV-specific T cells. With respect to this clonotype: The specificity of this receptor is unknown. No much larger clone is present one base from it, and per-base qualities are unavailable.

The TCR sequence derives from a human donor in good health (CMV status not recorded). Some clones in this sample may be carry-over from other donors' samples. The sample in question was cultured CD8+ T cells from PBMCs, obtained from culture after CMV antigen stimulation.

The DNA sequence is TGCGCCAGCAGCCAAGATTGGGAGAACACTGAAGCTTTCTTT. Translated, this gives CASSQDWENTEAFF. The rearranged chain carries TRBV4-3 and TRBJ1-1; the D gene is unclear. The germline V gene yields LGHNA for CDR1 and YSLEER for CDR2. Relative to germline, V is 0 bases shorter and J is 1 base shorter, with 6 bases between their ends. The CDR3 runs 14 amino acids, cysteine and phenylalanine included. The only DNA kept is the CDR3, 42 bases in frame from the first base.